This T cell receptor beta chain was sequenced during a study of OX40 agonist ivuxolimab in advanced cancers. Overall study findings and caveats: Expanded clones belonging to CD8+ T cells outnumbered, on average, those of CD4+. The antigens recognized by the expanded peripheral T cells, that is their antigen specificity, were not determined.

Patients were excluded for autoimmune disease history or systemic immunosuppression. A note on this clone: No antigen is known for it.

The assay was immunoSEQ multiplex PCR, and TCRdb's table has in-frame clones only and misses some. The table shows around 66,000 clones, with roughly four fifths occurring only once. The material sequenced was CD4+ or CD8+ T cells sorted from blood, taken in a trial of the OX40 agonist ivuxolimab. The sequence came from an adult with an advanced solid tumor such as melanoma, head and neck, liver or kidney cancer.

The CDR3 DNA is TGTGCCAGCAGCCAAGGCCTCAATCAGCCCCAGCATTTT. Amino acid sequence: CASSQGLNQPQHF. This sequence joins TRBV4-2 and TRBJ1-5, with no clear D. Germline lookup yields CDR1 LGHNA and CDR2 YNFKEQ. This CDR3 is built from 13 residues. V was pared by 1 base and J by 3 bases, with 4 bases between.